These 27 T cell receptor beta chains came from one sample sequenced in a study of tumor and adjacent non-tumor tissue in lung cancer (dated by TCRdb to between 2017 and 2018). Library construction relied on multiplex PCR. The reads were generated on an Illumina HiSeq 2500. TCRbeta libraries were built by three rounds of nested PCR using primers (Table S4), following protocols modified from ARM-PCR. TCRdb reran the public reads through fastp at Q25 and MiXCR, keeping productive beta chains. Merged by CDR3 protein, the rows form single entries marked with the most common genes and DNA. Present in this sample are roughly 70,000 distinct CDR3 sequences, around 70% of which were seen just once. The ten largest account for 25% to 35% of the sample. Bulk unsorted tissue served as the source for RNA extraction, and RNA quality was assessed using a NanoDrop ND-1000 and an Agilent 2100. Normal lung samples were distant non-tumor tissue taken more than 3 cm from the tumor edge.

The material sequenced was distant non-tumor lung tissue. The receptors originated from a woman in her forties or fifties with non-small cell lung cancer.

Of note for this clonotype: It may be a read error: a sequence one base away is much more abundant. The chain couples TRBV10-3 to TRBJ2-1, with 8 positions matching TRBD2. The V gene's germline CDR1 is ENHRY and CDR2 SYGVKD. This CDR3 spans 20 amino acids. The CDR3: CAISESLRFQGAGEVNKQFF. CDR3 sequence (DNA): TGTGCCATCAGTGAGTCACTCCGTTTTCAAGGAGCGGGAGAGGTCAATAAGCAGTTCTTC.

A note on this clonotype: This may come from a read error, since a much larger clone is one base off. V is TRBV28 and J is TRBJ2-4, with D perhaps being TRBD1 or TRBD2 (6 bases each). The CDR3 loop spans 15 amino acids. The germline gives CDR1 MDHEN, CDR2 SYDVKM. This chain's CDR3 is CANSSQGGGKNIQYF. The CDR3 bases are TGTGCCAACAGTTCACAGGGAGGAGGCAAAAACATTCAGTACTTC.

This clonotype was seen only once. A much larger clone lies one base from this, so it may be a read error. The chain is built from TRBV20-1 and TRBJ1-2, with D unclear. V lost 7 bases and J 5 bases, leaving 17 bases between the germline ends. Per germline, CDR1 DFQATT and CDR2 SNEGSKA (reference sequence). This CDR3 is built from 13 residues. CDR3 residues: CSEVTAGGYGYTF. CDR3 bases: TGCAGTGAGGTTACGGCAGGTGGATATGGCTACACCTTC.

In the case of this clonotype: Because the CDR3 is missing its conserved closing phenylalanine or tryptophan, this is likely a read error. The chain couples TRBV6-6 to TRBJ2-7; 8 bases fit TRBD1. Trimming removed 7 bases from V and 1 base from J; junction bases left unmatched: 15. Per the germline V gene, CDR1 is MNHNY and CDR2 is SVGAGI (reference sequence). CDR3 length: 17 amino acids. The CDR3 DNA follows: TGTGCCAGCACCCCTGATGGTCGACAGGGGATTTCCTACGAGCAGTACATT. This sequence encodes CASTPDGRQGISYEQYI.

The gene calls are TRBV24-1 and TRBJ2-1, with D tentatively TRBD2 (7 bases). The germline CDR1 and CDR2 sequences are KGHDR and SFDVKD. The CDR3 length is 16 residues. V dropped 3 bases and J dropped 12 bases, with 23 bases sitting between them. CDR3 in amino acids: CATSDPEEGGGDVQFF. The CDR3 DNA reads TGTGCCACCAGTGATCCTGAGGAGGGCGGGGGCGATGTGCAGTTCTTC.

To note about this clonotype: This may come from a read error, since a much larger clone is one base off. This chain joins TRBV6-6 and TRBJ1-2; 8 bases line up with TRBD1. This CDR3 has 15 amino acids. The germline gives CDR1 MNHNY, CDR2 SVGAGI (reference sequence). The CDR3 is CASSDRATGDYGHTF. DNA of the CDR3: TGTGCCAGCAGTGACCGGGCGACAGGGGACTATGGCCACACCTTC.

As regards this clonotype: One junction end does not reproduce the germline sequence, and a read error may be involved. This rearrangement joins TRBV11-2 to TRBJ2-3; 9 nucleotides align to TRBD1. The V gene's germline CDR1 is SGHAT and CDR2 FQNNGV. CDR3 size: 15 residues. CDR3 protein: CAGSGGQGHTDTQYF. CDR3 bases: TGTGCCGGCAGCGGCGGACAGGGGCACACAGATACGCAGTATTTT. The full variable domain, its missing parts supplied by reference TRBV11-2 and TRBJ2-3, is EAGVAQSPRYKIIEKRQSVAFWCNPISGHATLYWYQQILGQGPKLLIQFQNNGVVDDSQLPKDRFSAERLKGVDSTLKIQPAKLEDSAVYLCAGSGGQGHTDTQYFGPGTRLTVL.

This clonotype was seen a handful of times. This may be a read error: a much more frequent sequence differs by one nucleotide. The CDR3 protein is CSARENFGSNGCTF. The CDR3 DNA sequence: TGCAGTGCTAGAGAAAATTTTGGGTCGAATGGCTGCACCTTC. This chain connects TRBV20-1 to TRBJ1-2; D not certain. Germline loops: CDR1 DFQATT, CDR2 SNEGSKA (reference sequence). This CDR3 contains 14 residues.

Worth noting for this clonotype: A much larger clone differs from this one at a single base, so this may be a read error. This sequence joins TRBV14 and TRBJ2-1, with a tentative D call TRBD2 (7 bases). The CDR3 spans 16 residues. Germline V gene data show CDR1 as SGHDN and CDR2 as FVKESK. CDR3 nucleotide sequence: TGTGCCAGCAGCCAAGTTGGGGGGGCGGTTTACAATGAGCTGTTCTTC. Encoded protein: CASSQVGGAVYNELFF.

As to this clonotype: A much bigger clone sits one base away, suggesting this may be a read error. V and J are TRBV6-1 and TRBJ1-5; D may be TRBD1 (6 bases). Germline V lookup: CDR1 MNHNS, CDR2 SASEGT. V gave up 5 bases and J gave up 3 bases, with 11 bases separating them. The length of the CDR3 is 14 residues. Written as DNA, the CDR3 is TGTGCCAGCAGTCATGAGGGGGACAATCAGCCCCAGCATTTT. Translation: CASSHEGDNQPQHF.

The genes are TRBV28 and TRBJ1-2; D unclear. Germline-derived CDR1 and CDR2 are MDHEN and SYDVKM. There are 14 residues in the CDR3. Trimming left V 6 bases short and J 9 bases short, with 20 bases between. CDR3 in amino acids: CASRTGEHGYRYTF. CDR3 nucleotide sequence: TGTGCCAGCAGGACCGGGGAACATGGGTATCGCTACACCTTC.

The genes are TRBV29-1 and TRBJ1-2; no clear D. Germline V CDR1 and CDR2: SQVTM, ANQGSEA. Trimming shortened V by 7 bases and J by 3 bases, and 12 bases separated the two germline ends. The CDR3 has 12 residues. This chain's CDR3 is CSGGLLDYGYTF. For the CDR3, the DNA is TGCAGCGGTGGCTTGTTGGACTATGGCTACACCTTC.

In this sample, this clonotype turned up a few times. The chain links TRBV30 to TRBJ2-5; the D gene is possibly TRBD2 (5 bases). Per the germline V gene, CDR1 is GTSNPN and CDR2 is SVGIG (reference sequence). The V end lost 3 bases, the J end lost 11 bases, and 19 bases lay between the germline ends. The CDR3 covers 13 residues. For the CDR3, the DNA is TGTGCCTGGAGCGCTGGACTTTCCCCCTCTCAGTACTTC. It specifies CAWSAGLSPSQYF.

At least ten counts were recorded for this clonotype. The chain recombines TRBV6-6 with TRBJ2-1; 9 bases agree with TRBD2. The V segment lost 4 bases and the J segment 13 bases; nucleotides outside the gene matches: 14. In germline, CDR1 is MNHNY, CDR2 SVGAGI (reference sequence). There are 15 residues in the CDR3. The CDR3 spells CASSSLGLASLKQFF. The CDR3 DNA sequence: TGTGCCAGCAGTTCCCTCGGACTAGCGTCCCTGAAACAGTTCTTC.

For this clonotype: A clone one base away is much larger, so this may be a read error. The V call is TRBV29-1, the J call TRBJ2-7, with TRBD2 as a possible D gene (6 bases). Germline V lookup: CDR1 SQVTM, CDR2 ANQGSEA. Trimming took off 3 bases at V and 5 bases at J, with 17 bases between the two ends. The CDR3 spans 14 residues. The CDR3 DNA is TGCAGCGTTGAGGTAGTAGTGGGAGGCGACGAGCAGTACTTC. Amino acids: CSVEVVVGGDEQYF.

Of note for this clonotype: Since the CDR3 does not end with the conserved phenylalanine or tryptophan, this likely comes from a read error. The CDR3 is CASSFASRGYTEAFY. The DNA for the CDR3 is TGTGCCAGCAGTTTTGCCTCCAGGGGTTACACTGAAGCTTTCTAT. The J gene is TRBJ1-1, the V gene TRBV28; TRBD1 is a possible D gene (6 bases). From germline, CDR1 is MDHEN and CDR2 SYDVKM. The germline V and J ends were trimmed by 3 bases and 3 bases, with 14 bases remaining between them. This CDR3 spans 15 amino acids.

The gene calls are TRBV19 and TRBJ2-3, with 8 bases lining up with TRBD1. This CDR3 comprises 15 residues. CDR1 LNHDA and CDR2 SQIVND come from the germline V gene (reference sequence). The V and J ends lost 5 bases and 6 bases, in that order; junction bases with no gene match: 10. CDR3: CASSLSTGARDTQYF. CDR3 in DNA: TGTGCCAGTAGTTTGTCGACAGGGGCAAGGGATACGCAGTATTTT.

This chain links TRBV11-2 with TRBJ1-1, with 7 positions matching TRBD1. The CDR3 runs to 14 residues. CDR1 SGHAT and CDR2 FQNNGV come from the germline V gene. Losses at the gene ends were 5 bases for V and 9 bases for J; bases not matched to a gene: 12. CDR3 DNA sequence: TGTGCCAGCAGCCTAAGGACAGGAGATACTCAAGCTTTCTTT. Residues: CASSLRTGDTQAFF.

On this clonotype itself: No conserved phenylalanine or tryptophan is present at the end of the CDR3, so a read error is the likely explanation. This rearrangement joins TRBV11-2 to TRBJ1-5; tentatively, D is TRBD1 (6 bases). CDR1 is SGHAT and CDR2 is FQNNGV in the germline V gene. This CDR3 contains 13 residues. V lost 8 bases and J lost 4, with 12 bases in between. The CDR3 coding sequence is TGTGCCAGCTGCGAAGACAGGAATCAGCCCCAGCATTAT. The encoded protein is CASCEDRNQPQHY.

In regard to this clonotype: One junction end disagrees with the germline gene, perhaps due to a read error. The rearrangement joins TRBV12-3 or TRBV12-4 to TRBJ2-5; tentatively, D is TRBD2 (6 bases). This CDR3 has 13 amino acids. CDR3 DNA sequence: TGTGCCTGCAGTTTAAGTCCGGGGGAGACCCAGTATTTC. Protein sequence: CACSLSPGETQYF.

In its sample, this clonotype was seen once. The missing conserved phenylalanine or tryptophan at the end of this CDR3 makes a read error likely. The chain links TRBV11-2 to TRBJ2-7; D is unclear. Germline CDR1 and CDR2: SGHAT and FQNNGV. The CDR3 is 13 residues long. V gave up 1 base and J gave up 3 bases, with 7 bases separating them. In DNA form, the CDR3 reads TGTGCCAGCAGCTTAGCAGCTGGCTACGAGCAGTACTTG. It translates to CASSLAAGYEQYL.

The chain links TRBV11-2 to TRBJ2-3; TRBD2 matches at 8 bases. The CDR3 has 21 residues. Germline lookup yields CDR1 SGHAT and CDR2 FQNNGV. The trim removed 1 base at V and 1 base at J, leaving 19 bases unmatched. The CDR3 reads CASSLGTIAGRAYAGTDTQYF. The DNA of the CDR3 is TGTGCCAGCAGCTTAGGCACCATAGCCGGGAGGGCCTACGCTGGCACAGATACGCAGTATTTT.

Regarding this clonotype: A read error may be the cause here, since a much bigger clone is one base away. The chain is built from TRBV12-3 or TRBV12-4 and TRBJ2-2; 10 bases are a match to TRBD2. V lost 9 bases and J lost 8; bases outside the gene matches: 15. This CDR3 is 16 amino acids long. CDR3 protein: CARRPSLAGASGELFF. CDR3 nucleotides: TGTGCCAGGAGACCCTCCCTAGCGGGAGCTTCGGGGGAGCTGTTTTTT.

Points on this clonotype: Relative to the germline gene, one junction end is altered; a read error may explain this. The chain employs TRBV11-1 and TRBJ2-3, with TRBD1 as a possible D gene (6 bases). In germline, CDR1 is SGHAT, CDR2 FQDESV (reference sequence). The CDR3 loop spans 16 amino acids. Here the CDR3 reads CASSSEDRMSTDTQYF. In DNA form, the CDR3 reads TGTGCCAGCAGCAGCGAAGACAGGATGAGCACAGATACACAGTATTTT. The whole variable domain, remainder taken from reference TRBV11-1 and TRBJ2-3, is EAEVAQSPRYKITEKSQAVAFWCDPISGHATLYWYRQILGQGPELLVQFQDESVVDDSQLPKDRFSAERLKGVDSTLKIQPAELGDSAMYLCASSSEDRMSTDTQYFGPGTRLTVL.

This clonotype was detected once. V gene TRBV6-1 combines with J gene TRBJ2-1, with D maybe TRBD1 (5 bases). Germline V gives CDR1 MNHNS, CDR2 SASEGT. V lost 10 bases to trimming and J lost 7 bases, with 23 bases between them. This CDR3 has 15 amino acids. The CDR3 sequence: CANKLQDVRKNEQFF. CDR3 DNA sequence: TGTGCCAACAAGCTACAGGATGTTCGTAAGAATGAGCAGTTCTTC.

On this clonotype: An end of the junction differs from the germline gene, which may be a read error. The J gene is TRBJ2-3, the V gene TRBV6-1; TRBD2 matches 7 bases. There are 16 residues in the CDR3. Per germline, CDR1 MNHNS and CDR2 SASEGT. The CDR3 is CVSSERGGSGSYTQYF. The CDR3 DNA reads TGTGTCAGCAGTGAAAGAGGCGGGAGTGGCTCATATACGCAGTATTTT.

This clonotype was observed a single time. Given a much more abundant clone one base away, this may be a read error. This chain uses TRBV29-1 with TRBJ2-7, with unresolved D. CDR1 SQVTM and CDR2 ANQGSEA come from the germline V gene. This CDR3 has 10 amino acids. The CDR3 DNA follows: TGCAGCGTCTTAGCCTACGAGCATTACTTC. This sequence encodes CSVLAYEHYF.